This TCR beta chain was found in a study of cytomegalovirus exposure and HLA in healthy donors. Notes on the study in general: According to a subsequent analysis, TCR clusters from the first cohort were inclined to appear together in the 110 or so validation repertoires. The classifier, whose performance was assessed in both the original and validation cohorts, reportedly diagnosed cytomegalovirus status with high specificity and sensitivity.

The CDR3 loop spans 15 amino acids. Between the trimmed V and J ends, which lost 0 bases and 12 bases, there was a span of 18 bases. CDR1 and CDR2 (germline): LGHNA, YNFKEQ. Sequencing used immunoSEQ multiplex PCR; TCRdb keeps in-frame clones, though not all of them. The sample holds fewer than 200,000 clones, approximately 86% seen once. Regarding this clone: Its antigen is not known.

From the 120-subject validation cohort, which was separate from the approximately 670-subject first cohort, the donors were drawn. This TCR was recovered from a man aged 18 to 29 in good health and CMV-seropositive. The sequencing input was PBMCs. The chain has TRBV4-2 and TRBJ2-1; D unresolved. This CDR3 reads CASSQESHTQVGQFF. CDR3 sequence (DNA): TGTGCCAGCAGCCAAGAATCGCACACCCAGGTGGGGCAGTTCTTC.